This T cell receptor (beta chain) was retrieved from a study of T cell repertoires in cytomegalovirus infection. Whole-study context: CMV infection together with matching HLA type was indicated by public TCR beta signatures.

Germline trimming cut 5 bases from V and 4 bases from J; bases unmatched to any gene: 3. CDR3 length: 13 residues. This clonotype was found many times. Its antigen is as yet unknown. Study-level points and caveats: There were carriers of CMV plus the relevant HLA, and cumulative public TCR beta family frequency identified them. The ex vivo response was dominated by HLA-C-restricted CMV-specific TCR beta clonotypes.

Each CDR3 protein gets one entry after TCRdb re-called the reads with MiXCR. The sample has just under 300,000 distinct CDR3 sequences; around 10% are singletons. The gene calls are TRBV12-3 or TRBV12-4 and TRBJ2-3; 7 bases map to TRBD2. The receptor comes from a human donor in good health (CMV status not recorded). Some clones in this sample may be carry-over from other donors' samples. The specimen sequenced was PBMCs. CDR3 in DNA: TGTGCCAGCAGTCCGCTAGCGGCAGATACGCAGTATTTT. As protein: CASSPLAADTQYF.